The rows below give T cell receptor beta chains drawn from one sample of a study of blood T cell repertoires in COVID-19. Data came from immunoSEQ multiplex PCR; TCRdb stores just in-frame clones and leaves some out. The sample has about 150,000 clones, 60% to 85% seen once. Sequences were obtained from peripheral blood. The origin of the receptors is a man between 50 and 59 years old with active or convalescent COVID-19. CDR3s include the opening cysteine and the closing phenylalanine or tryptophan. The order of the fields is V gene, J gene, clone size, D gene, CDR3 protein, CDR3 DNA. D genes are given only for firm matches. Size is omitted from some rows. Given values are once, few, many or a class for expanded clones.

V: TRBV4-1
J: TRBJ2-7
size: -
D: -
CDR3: CASSQDSQPRSYEQYF
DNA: TGCGCCAGCAGCCAAGATAGCCAACCACGCTCCTACGAGCAGTACTTC

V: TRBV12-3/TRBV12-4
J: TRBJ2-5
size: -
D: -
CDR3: CASSFNLETQYF
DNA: TGTGCCAGCAGTTTTAATTTAGAGACCCAGTACTTC

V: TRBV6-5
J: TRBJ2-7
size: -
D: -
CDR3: CASRDFGVYEQYF
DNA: TGTGCCAGCAGGGACTTTGGGGTCTACGAGCAGTACTTC

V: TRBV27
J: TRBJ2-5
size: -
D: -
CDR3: CASSLGTAQETQYF
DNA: TGTGCCAGCAGTTTAGGGACTGCGCAAGAGACCCAGTACTTC

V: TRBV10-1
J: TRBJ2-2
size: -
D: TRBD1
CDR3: CASSSGTANTGELFF
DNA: TGCGCCAGCAGCTCCGGGACAGCGAACACCGGGGAGCTGTTTTTT

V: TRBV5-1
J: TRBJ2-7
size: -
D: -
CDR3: CASSLELRGEQYF
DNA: TGCGCCAGCAGCTTGGAACTTCGGGGGGAGCAGTACTTC

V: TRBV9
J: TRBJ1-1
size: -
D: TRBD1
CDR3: CASSDWTGGNTEAFF
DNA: TGTGCCAGCAGCGACTGGACAGGGGGGAACACTGAAGCTTTCTTT

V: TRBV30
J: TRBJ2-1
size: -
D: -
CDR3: CAWSVRGLRDNEQFF
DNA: TGTGCCTGGAGTGTCCGGGGACTCCGGGACAATGAGCAGTTCTTC

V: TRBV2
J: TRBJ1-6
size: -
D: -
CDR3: CASSEDRGGSPLHF
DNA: TGTGCCAGCAGCGAGGACAGAGGAGGATCACCCCTCCACTTT

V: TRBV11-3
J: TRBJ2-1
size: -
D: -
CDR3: CASSSRDSGYNEQFF
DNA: TGTGCCAGCAGCTCTCGGGACTCCGGATACAATGAGCAGTTCTTC

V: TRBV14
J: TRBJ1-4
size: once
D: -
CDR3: CASSQEKTGFIGATNEKLFF
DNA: TGTGCCAGCAGCCAAGAAAAGACAGGCTTCATTGGGGCAACTAATGAAAAACTGTTTTTT

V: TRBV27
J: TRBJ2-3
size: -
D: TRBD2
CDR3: CASSLLGLDNTDTQYF
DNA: TGTGCCAGCAGTTTGCTCGGACTAGACAACACAGATACGCAGTATTTT

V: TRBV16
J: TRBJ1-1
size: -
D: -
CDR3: CASSQTRTPNTEAFF
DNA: TGTGCCAGCAGCCAGACCCGGACACCGAACACTGAAGCTTTCTTT

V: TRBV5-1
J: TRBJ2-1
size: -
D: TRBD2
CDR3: CASSSGTARLAGTYNEQFF
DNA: TGCGCCAGCAGCTCCGGGACAGCGAGACTAGCGGGAACCTACAATGAGCAGTTCTTC

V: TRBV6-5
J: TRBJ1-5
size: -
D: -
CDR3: CASGTPNQPQHF
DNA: TGTGCCTCCGGGACACCAAATCAGCCCCAGCATTTT

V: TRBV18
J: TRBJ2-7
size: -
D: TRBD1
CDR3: CASSRQGDYEQYF
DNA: TGTGCCAGCTCACGACAGGGGGACTACGAGCAGTACTTC

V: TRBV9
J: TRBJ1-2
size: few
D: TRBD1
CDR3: CASSRGQSAHGYTF
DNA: TGTGCCAGCAGCCGGGGACAGTCCGCTCATGGCTACACCTTC

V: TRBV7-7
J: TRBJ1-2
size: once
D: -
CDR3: CASSSGHRAINYGYTF
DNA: TGTGCCAGCAGCTCGGGACATCGGGCTATTAACTATGGCTACACCTTC

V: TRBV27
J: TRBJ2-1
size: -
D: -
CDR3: CASRPGLGDNEQFF
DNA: TGTGCCAGCAGACCGGGACTGGGGGACAATGAGCAGTTCTTC

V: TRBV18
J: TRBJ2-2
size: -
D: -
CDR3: CASSPGSPGELFF
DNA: TGTGCCAGCTCACCAGGCTCGCCCGGGGAGCTGTTTTTT

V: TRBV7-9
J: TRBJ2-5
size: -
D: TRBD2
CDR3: CASTKAGGQETQYF
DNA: TGTGCCAGCACCAAGGCCGGGGGGCAAGAGACCCAGTACTTC

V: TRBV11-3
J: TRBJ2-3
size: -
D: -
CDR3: CASSLDLTDTQYF
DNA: TGTGCCAGCAGCTTAGACCTCACAGATACGCAGTATTTT

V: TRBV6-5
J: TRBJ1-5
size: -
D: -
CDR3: CASTALGGSNQPQHF
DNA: TGTGCCAGCACTGCATTGGGAGGCAGCAATCAGCCCCAGCATTTT

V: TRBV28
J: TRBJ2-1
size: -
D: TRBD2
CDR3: CASSTLEGGLVPNEQFF
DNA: TGTGCCAGCAGCACGCTGGAAGGGGGACTAGTCCCCAATGAGCAGTTCTTC

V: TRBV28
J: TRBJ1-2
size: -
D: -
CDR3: CASSLPLGARGYTF
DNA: TGTGCCAGCAGTCTACCGTTGGGGGCGCGTGGCTACACCTTC

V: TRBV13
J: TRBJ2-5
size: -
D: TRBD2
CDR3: CASSGREAQETQYF
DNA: TGTGCCAGCAGCGGGAGGGAGGCCCAAGAGACCCAGTACTTC

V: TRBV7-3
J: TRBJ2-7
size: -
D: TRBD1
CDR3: CASSLNEGARDF
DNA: TGTGCCAGCAGCTTAAATGAGGGGGCAAGAGACTTC

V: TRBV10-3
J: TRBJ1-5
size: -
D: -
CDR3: CAISEGGTGRGRGNQPQHF
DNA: TGTGCCATCAGTGAAGGGGGAACGGGCAGGGGAAGAGGCAATCAGCCCCAGCATTTT

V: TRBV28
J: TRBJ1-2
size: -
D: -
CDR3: CASSFRGFGYTF
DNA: TGTGCCAGCAGTTTTCGGGGGTTTGGCTACACCTTC

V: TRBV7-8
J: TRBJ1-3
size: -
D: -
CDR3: CASSSQDWPGGNTIYF
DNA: TGTGCCAGCAGCTCGCAAGACTGGCCTGGCGGAAACACCATATATTTT

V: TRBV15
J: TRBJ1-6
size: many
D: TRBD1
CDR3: CATSRDRGVYSPLHF
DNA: TGTGCCACCAGCAGAGACAGGGGGGTGTATTCACCCCTCCACTTT

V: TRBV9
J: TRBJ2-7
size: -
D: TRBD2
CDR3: CASSETSGGTYEQYF
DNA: TGTGCCAGCAGCGAGACTAGCGGGGGCACCTACGAGCAGTACTTC

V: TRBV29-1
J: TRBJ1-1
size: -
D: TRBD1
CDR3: CSVGQGASEAFF
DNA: TGCAGCGTGGGACAGGGGGCATCTGAAGCTTTCTTT

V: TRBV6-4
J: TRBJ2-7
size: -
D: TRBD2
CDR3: CASSVVAGASYEQYF
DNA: TGTGCCAGCAGTGTTGTAGCGGGGGCCTCCTACGAGCAGTACTTC

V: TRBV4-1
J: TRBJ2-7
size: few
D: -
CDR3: CASSQVYRRGYEQYF
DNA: TGCGCCAGCAGCCAAGTCTACAGGCGGGGCTACGAGCAGTACTTC

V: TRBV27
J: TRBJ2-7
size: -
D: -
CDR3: CASSSQGGVGTYEQYF
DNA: TGTGCCAGCAGTTCGCAGGGGGGCGTGGGGACCTACGAGCAGTACTTC

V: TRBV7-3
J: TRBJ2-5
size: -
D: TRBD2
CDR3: CASSLGTSGSWETQYF
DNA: TGTGCCAGCAGCTTAGGGACTAGCGGGAGTTGGGAGACCCAGTACTTC

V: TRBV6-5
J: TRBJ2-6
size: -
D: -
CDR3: CASTWGVSGANVLTF
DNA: TGTGCCAGCACCTGGGGGGTTTCTGGGGCCAACGTCCTGACTTTC

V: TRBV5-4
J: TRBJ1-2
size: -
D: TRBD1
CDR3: CASSPDRGRRDGYTF
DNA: TGTGCCAGCAGCCCGGACAGGGGTCGGAGAGATGGCTACACCTTC

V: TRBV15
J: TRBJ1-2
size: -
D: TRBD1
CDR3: CATSVGTAYGYTF
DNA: TGTGCCACCAGCGTCGGGACAGCCTATGGCTACACCTTC

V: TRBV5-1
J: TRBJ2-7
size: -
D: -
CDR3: CASSGTGSSYEQYF
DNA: TGCGCCAGCAGCGGAACAGGGAGCTCCTACGAGCAGTACTTC

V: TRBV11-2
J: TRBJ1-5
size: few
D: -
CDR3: CASSLVGQPQHF
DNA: TGTGCCAGCAGCTTAGTGGGCCAGCCCCAGCATTTT

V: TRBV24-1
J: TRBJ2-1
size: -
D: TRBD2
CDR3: CATSDPSGSRGEQFF
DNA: TGTGCCACCAGTGACCCTAGCGGGAGTAGGGGTGAGCAGTTCTTC

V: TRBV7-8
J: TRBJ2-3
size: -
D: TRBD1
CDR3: CASSLGTGADTQYF
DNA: TGTGCCAGCAGCCTCGGGACAGGGGCCGATACGCAGTATTTT

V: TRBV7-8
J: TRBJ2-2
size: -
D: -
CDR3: CASQALARGSTGELFF
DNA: TGTGCCAGCCAAGCCCTAGCTCGGGGAAGCACCGGGGAGCTGTTTTTT

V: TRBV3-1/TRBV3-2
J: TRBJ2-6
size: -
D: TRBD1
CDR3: CASSLQGYGANVLTF
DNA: TGTGCCAGCAGCCTACAGGGGTATGGGGCCAACGTCCTGACTTTC

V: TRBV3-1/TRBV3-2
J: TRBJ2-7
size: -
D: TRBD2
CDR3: CASSQARTSGSQQYF
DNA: TGTGCCAGCAGCCAAGCGAGGACTAGCGGGAGCCAGCAGTACTTC

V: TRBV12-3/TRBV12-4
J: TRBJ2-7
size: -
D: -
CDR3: CASTDFYEQYF
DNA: TGTGCCAGCACCGACTTCTACGAGCAGTACTTC

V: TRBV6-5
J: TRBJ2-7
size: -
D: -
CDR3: CASRPSRGSYEQYF
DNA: TGTGCCAGCAGACCCTCCCGGGGTAGCTACGAGCAGTACTTC

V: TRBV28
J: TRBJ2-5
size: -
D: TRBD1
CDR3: CASSKAGQGWGTQYF
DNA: TGTGCCAGCAGCAAAGCGGGACAGGGGTGGGGGACCCAGTACTTC

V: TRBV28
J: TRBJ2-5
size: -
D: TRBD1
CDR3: CASSLKLGTGGETQYF
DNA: TGTGCCAGCAGTTTAAAGCTAGGGACAGGGGGCGAGACCCAGTACTTC

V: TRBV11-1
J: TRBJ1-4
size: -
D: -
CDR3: CASSTRTDEKLFF
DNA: TGTGCCAGCAGCACTAGGACCGATGAAAAACTGTTTTTT

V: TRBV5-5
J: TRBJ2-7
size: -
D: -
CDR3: CASSGRSGRNTYEQYF
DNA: TGTGCCAGCAGCGGGCGGTCAGGGCGGAACACCTACGAGCAGTACTTC

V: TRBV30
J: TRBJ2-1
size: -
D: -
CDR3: CAWSGGRGRWSSGNEQFF
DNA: TGTGCCTGGAGTGGTGGCAGGGGGCGCTGGTCTAGCGGCAATGAGCAGTTCTTC

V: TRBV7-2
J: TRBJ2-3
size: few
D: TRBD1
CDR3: CASSLVSQGATDTQYF
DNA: TGTGCCAGCAGCTTAGTGTCCCAGGGGGCTACAGATACGCAGTATTTT